This entry concerns a single T cell receptor (beta chain). Its antigen is unknown. No base qualities exist here, and no much larger clone lies one base off it. All of the isolated RNA was reverse transcribed with the High Capacity cDNA Reverse Transcription Kit, so expressed TCRB transcripts were sequenced. Deep immunoSEQ sequencing was performed on naive, central memory and regulatory T cell samples, with an average of roughly 3.3 million total reads per sample. Sorted cells were lysed in RLT buffer, and RNA was extracted using DNase-treated RNeasy Micro or Mini kits according to cell number. To prevent cross-contamination, every cell subset was processed on its own, while patient and healthy donor samples were processed together. The immunoSEQ multiplex PCR was used to amplify TCRB sequences from cDNA, yielding 87-bp fragments that span the CDR3 region. Sequencing of the amplicons was done on the Illumina HiSeq platform. Turning to the authors' computational methods: PCR bias was corrected computationally using synthetic template baselines, and reads within Hamming distance 2 were collapsed, with unmergeable singletons discarded. Reads were aligned against IMGT so that V, D and J genes, CDR3 length and insertions or deletions at six rearrangement sites could be assigned. Within each subset, clonotype counts were normalized to sorted cell number, and only after that were true diversity and Gini coefficients computed with the tcR R package. Repertoire sharing was quantified using the overlap coefficient calculated on TCRB nucleotide sequences. This is the immuneACCESS table as TCRdb keeps it, with only in-frame sequences that have V and J called. A part of the clones is gone; compared with another copy, unresolved V genes explain less than half, and the rest is unexplained. That table is the source of V, J and clone size, and D and trimming were worked out from the DNA. The sample yields 240,000 or so clones; 25% to 35% were counted once. Of the sample, 4% is held by the ten largest clones.

Each donor gave one peripheral blood draw, averaging roughly 0.11 L, which was collected into heparinised tubes. Naive, central memory, regulatory and stem cell-like memory CD4+ T cells were sorted on a BD FACSAria II using a panel including CD45RO, CCR7, CD25, CD127, CD95 and CD27. Every sorted population had a purity above 98%. PBMCs were isolated right away by Lymphoprep density gradient centrifugation and were stained directly, without culture. So that batch effects would be minimized, each experiment stained and sorted samples in pairs, pairing one healthy donor with one patient. These data belong to a study of beta chain features in type 1 diabetes (dated by TCRdb to between 2018 and 2020). A note on the overall study: Mean age, gender distribution, total cell number and subset yield were not different between patients and healthy donors. A total of 85 million to 140 million sorted cells were examined across all samples, and a strong correlation was observed between cell number per subset and RNA yield. In the study, recently diagnosed type 1 diabetes patients and matched healthy donors were compared on the TCRB repertoires of their sorted circulating CD4+ T cell subsets. Naive and central memory subsets were obtained from all 30 or so donors, but regulatory and stem cell-like memory subsets were isolated from only 8 patients and 8 healthy donors.

Overall study outcomes, separate from this receptor: Naive, central memory and regulatory TCRB repertoires appeared to be more alike among patients than among healthy donors. A moderate but significant shortening of TCRB CDR3 length was observed in type 1 diabetes patients in all four CD4+ subsets. Patients with type 1 diabetes made fewer insertions and deleted more nucleotides at VDJ recombination sites, implying thymic rearrangement abnormalities. HLA sub-analyses involved small numbers of individuals, so any influence of HLA type on TCRB rearrangement remained unresolved. PCR may preferentially amplify shorter templates, but because patient and control samples were amplified and corrected together, any resulting skew would affect both groups equally. Because cDNA was sequenced instead of genomic DNA, highly expressing activated cells could be over-represented, though the groups showed no difference in activation or CD3 levels.

The sequence derives from a man between 25 and 39 years old in good health. The material sequenced was central memory CD4+ T cells from blood.

The CDR3 reads as follows: CAWSFVGAHEQYF. In nucleotide form, the sequence is TGTGCCTGGAGTTTTGTAGGGGCCCACGAGCAGTACTTC. The V and J segments used are TRBV30 and TRBJ2-7, and possibly TRBD1, on 5 matching bases. The CDR3 runs 13 amino acids, cysteine and phenylalanine included. Left in the record is the CDR3 DNA by itself, 39 bases read in frame from the first base. From a lookup of the germline V gene (reference sequence), CDR1 and CDR2 are GTSNPN and SVGIG. Relative to germline, V is 2 bases shorter and J is 5 bases shorter, with 13 bases between their ends.